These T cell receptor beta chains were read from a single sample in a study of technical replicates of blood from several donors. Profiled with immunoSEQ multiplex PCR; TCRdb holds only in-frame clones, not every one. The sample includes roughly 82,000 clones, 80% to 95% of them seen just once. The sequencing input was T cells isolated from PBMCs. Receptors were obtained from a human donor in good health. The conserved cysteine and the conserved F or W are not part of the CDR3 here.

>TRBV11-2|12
ASSPGTRNQPQH
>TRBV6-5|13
ASRYRDWESYEQY
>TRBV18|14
ASSPLVGRGATEAF
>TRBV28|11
ASSATGYTEAF
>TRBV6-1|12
ASSAGTGGWEQY
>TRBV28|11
ASRGRVGTEAF
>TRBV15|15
ATSRDYRQGTVSPLH
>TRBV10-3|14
AISESMVFGNQPQH
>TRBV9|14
ASSSFTGTVTDTQY
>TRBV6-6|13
ASSYGSGGFYEQY
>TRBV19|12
ASSISGTNEKLF
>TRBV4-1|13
ASSQGLAGGYEQY
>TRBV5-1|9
ASSLSNEQF
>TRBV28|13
ASSSGTGVYQPQH
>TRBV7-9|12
ASSSVREDNEQF
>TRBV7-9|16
ASSLDGWGGADTGELF
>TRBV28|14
ASSFGWGQATYEQY
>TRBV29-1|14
SVTPREQGPHNEQF
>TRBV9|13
ASSVDSQGGYGYT
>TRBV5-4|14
ASSLVRGRRAGELF
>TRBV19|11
ASSTQVGYEQY
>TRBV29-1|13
SVASGRADYNEQF
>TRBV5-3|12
ARSTDRYNYGYT
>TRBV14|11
ASSQGVSTEAF
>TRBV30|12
AWRVAGGYNEQF
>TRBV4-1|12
ASSREDSTYEQY
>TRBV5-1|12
ASSSGTGFEEQY
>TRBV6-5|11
ASSYGLASEQY
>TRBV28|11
ASSLGTGYGYT
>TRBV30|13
AWMGLAGGGETQY
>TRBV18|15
ASSPRTSGGATDTQY
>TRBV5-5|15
ASSLERRKTSTDTQY
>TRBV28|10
ASSFAGDGRH
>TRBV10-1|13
ASSDPASGQETQY
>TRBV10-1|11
ASSERETDTQY
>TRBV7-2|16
ASSLVQGLKASTDTQY
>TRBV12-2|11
ASRGRAYNEQF
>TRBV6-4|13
ASSERQGLYNEQF
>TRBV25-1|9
ASSVGNEQF
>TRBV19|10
ASSIRAQPQH
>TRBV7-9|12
ASSSWTGEDEQY
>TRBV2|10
ASYRGEGGYT
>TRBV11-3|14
ASSSNPQDRFREQY
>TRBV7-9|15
ASSSIIAGASYNEQF
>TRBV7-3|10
ASSQGTGGSF
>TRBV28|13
ASRRLAGSRGEQY
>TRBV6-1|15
ASSERDRSSYNSPLH
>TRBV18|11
ASSPAGRSEAF
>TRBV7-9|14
ASSFLRTSGYNEQF
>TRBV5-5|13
ASSPWDSNNQPQH